The T cell receptor (beta chain) described here comes from a study of TIL therapy for anti-PD-1-resistant metastatic lung cancer. Study information: Most patients had lung adenocarcinoma; several tumors were EGFR-mutant, two ALK-rearranged; half smoked currently or formerly.

Study results and limitations: After infusion, TIL clonotypes partly replaced peripheral T cells and declined over months.

Time point given: pre-treatment sample, taken before nivolumab and TIL therapy. Enrollment ran from October 2017 to January 2020. The libraries were made with immunoSEQ v3. Sequencing depth was approximately 2 million read pairs for survey level, roughly 5-6 million for deep. Repertoires were generated with immunoSEQ multiplex PCR, while TCRdb's copy carries only in-frame clones and drops some. This table holds about 59,000 clones, around 70% found once. As concerns this clone: Its antigen is not identified.

Sequenced material: blood, taken at baseline. This receptor was taken from a person aged 25-79 years with non-small cell lung cancer.

The CDR3 loop is CASSLTSSNTEAFF. The DNA of the CDR3 is TGTGCCAGCAGCTTAACCTCCAGCAACACTGAAGCTTTCTTT. This chain connects TRBV7-3 to TRBJ1-1; D unresolved. CDR1 and CDR2 from the germline V gene are SGHTA and FQGTGA. V gave up 0 bases and J gave up 2 bases, with 7 bases separating them. The CDR3 length is 14 residues.